These T cell receptor beta chains were read from a single sample in a study of T-cell reconstitution after alpha-beta-depleted transplantation in children. TCRdb redid the calling of the PCR reads with MiXCR, one entry per CDR3 protein. The sample records around 270,000 distinct CDR3 sequences, about a tenth being singletons. Here the sequenced sample was PBMCs, taken before TCRalphabeta/CD19-depleted stem cell transplant. Receptors were obtained from a boy less than two years old with acute myeloid leukemia, due to receive a stem cell transplant. Each CDR3 is given with its conserved first and last residue. A D gene is named only where the DNA matches it firmly. Only some rows state a clone size, as once, few, many or a class for expanded clones.

d_call j_call v_call clone_size cdr3_aa cdr3_nt
NA TRBJ2-2 TRBV12-3/TRBV12-4 many CASTPTNINTGELFF TGTGCCAGCACCCCGACCAACATCAACACCGGGGAGCTGTTTTTT
TRBD2 TRBJ2-7 TRBV10-3 many CATSKGTSGKYEQYF TGTGCCACCTCCAAAGGGACTAGCGGGAAATACGAGCAGTACTTC
TRBD2 TRBJ2-7 TRBV28 few CASSLWGLAASYEQYF TGTGCCAGCAGTTTATGGGGACTAGCGGCGAGCTACGAGCAGTACTTC
NA TRBJ2-3 TRBV6-1 NA CASSDLPTTTDTQYF TGTGCCAGCAGTGATCTGCCGACAACCACAGATACGCAGTATTTT
NA TRBJ2-2 TRBV29-1 many CSALPISHTGELFF TGCAGCGCCTTACCCATTAGCCACACCGGGGAGCTGTTTTTT
NA TRBJ1-2 TRBV29-1 many CSVVGGYGYTF TGCAGCGTTGTGGGGGGCTATGGCTACACCTTC
TRBD1 TRBJ2-7 TRBV29-1 NA CSAPGQGGEQYF TGCAGCGCGCCGGGACAGGGGGGCGAGCAGTACTTC
NA TRBJ1-1 TRBV5-5 once CTSSLGRGNTEAFF TGTACCAGCAGCTTGGGCAGGGGGAACACTGAAGCTTTCTTT
NA TRBJ2-7 TRBV5-1 NA CASSKDSYEQYF TGCGCCAGCAGCAAAGACAGCTACGAGCAGTACTTC
TRBD2 TRBJ2-3 TRBV20-1 many CSASASGTSTDTQYF TGCAGTGCTAGTGCTAGCGGGACTAGCACAGATACGCAGTATTTT